The rows below give T cell receptor beta chains drawn from one sample of a study of siplizumab effects on memory and regulatory T cells. The table came from immunoSEQ multiplex PCR; TCRdb's copy has only in-frame clones and leaves some out. This table holds tens of thousands of clones, 93% found once. The sequenced material came from CD8+ T cells sorted from blood. The receptors stem from a human donor in good health. The CDR3 runs from the conserved cysteine through the conserved F or W. Fields, in order: D gene, V gene, J gene, clone size, CDR3 DNA, CDR3 protein. A D gene is named only where the DNA matches it firmly. Only part of the rows carry a size: once, few, many, or a class if the clone is expanded.

-	TRBV27	TRBJ1-2	-	TGTGCCAGCACCCCCGACCCCTACGACTATGGCTACACCTTC	CASTPDPYDYGYTF
-	TRBV27	TRBJ2-2	-	TGTGCCAGCAGTTTTCGAGTCGGGGAGCTGTTTTTT	CASSFRVGELFF
-	TRBV27	TRBJ2-2	once	TGTGCCAGCAGTCTAACAGGGTCCGGGGAGCTGTTTTTT	CASSLTGSGELFF
-	TRBV13	TRBJ2-2	-	TGTGCCAGCAGCCAATCGAACACCGGGGAGCTGTTTTTT	CASSQSNTGELFF
TRBD1	TRBV27	TRBJ1-5	-	TGTGCCAGCAGTTTACTCCCGGGACAGGGCCCTAGTCAGCCCCAGCATTTT	CASSLLPGQGPSQPQHF
TRBD1	TRBV4-1	TRBJ2-7	-	TGCGCCAGCAGCCAAGAGGGGACAGAGAACGCAAGGCAGTACTTC	CASSQEGTENARQYF
-	TRBV2	TRBJ2-3	-	TGTGCCAGCAGTACAGTGCTAGATACGCAGTATTTT	CASSTVLDTQYF
-	TRBV19	TRBJ1-1	-	TGTGCCAGTAGTATAGATGGGGCGGGTTTAGGCACTGAAGCTTTCTTT	CASSIDGAGLGTEAFF
TRBD1	TRBV4-1	TRBJ2-7	-	TGCGCCAGCAGTCCTACGACAGGGGGAACCTACGAGCAGTACTTC	CASSPTTGGTYEQYF
-	TRBV5-1	TRBJ2-3	-	TGCGCCAGCAGCCCCCTGGGTAGCGCGTTCACAGATACGCAGTATTTT	CASSPLGSAFTDTQYF
-	TRBV2	TRBJ2-5	once	TGTGCCAGCAGTGAAGCGGGGGGCCTGGAGACCCAGTACTTC	CASSEAGGLETQYF
-	TRBV18	TRBJ2-7	-	TGTGCCAGCTCAACGCAGGGATACTACGAGCAGTACTTC	CASSTQGYYEQYF
-	TRBV28	TRBJ2-7	-	TGTGCCAGCAGTTTCCCGGGACAAGGAACCTACGAGCAGTACTTC	CASSFPGQGTYEQYF
TRBD2	TRBV6-1	TRBJ2-1	-	TGTGCCAGCAGTGATAGCGGGGCGAACAATGAGCAGTTCTTC	CASSDSGANNEQFF
TRBD1	TRBV23-1	TRBJ1-3	-	TGCGCCAGCACCAACGACAGGGCAACTGGAAACACCATATATTTT	CASTNDRATGNTIYF
TRBD1	TRBV6-1	TRBJ1-5	-	TGTGCCAGCAGTGAAGGACAGGGTGGGAGTGGCAATCAGCCCCAGCATTTT	CASSEGQGGSGNQPQHF
-	TRBV7-9	TRBJ2-5	-	TGTGCCAGCAGCTTTTATGGCCAGGAGGAGACCCAGTACTTC	CASSFYGQEETQYF
TRBD2	TRBV4-3	TRBJ2-7	-	TGCGCCAGCAGCCAAGATCTCCTAGCGGGGTCCTACGAGCAGTACTTC	CASSQDLLAGSYEQYF
-	TRBV9	TRBJ1-5	-	TGTGCCAGCAGCCCTGGGACCCAACAGCCCCAGCATTTT	CASSPGTQQPQHF
TRBD2	TRBV5-3	TRBJ2-5	-	TGTGCCAGAAGCTTGGTGAGCGGGGGGGAAGAGACCCAGTACTTC	CARSLVSGGEETQYF
-	TRBV7-9	TRBJ2-7	-	TGTGCCAGCAGTACATACGAGCAGTACTTC	CASSTYEQYF
-	TRBV9	TRBJ2-7	-	TGTGCCAGCAGCCCGGGACCGGCCCCCTACGAGCAGTACTTC	CASSPGPAPYEQYF
TRBD1	TRBV15	TRBJ2-7	-	TGTGCCACCAGCAGTCGCACAGGGGTTGGGTCCTACGAGCAGTACTTC	CATSSRTGVGSYEQYF
TRBD2	TRBV6-5	TRBJ2-1	-	TGTGCCAGCAGTTACTTAGCCAGCGGGGGCTACAATGAGCAGTTCTTC	CASSYLASGGYNEQFF
-	TRBV19	TRBJ1-5	-	TGTGCCAGTAGCTCCGAGGGCAATCAGCCCCAGCATTTT	CASSSEGNQPQHF
-	TRBV19	TRBJ1-1	-	TGTGCCAGCGCTGACAGCTCCATGAACACTGAAGCTTTCTTT	CASADSSMNTEAFF
-	TRBV5-1	TRBJ1-4	-	TGCGCCAGCAGTGGAGCAACTAATGAAAAACTGTTTTTT	CASSGATNEKLFF
TRBD2	TRBV7-3	TRBJ2-1	-	TGTGCCAGCAGCTCACTAGCGGGGGATCTAAACAATGAGCAGTTCTTC	CASSSLAGDLNNEQFF
-	TRBV6-6	TRBJ1-5	-	TGTGCCAGCAGTTTGCCAGGGCAACAGCCCCAGCATTTT	CASSLPGQQPQHF
-	TRBV15	TRBJ2-7	-	TGTGCCACCAGCAGAGATGGTCCGTTGAGCTACGAGCAGTACTTC	CATSRDGPLSYEQYF
-	TRBV30	TRBJ2-3	-	TGTGCCTGGGACAGCACAGATACGCAGTATTTT	CAWDSTDTQYF
-	TRBV9	TRBJ2-1	-	TGTGCCAGCAGCGCCGGGACGACATACAATGAGCAGTTCTTC	CASSAGTTYNEQFF
TRBD1	TRBV19	TRBJ2-1	-	TGTGCCAGTAGTAGTACAGGGGGATTCAATGAGCAGTTCTTC	CASSSTGGFNEQFF
-	TRBV28	TRBJ1-4	-	TGTGCCAGCAGTACCGGACCCGCAACTAATGAAAAACTGTTTTTT	CASSTGPATNEKLFF
-	TRBV28	TRBJ2-7	-	TGTGCCAGCAACCGAGGGAGAAACGAGCAGTACTTC	CASNRGRNEQYF
TRBD1	TRBV27	TRBJ2-7	-	TGTGCCACATTAGCGAGCGGGACAGGGTCCTACGAGCAGTACTTC	CATLASGTGSYEQYF
TRBD2	TRBV18	TRBJ2-3	-	TGTGCCAGCTCACCTGTGACTAGCGGTACAGATACGCAGTATTTT	CASSPVTSGTDTQYF
TRBD1	TRBV19	TRBJ1-1	-	TGTGCCAGTAGTGTTGGACAGGGGATGAACACTGAAGCTTTCTTT	CASSVGQGMNTEAFF
-	TRBV28	TRBJ2-7	-	TGTGCCATCAACGCCCGGTACAGCTCCTACGAGCAGTACTTC	CAINARYSSYEQYF
-	TRBV29-1	TRBJ2-1	once	TGCAGCGTTGATTTAGGACAGCAGTTCTTC	CSVDLGQQFF
-	TRBV10-3	TRBJ1-5	few	TGTGCCATCATGGGGGACTCCAATCAGCCCCAGCATTTT	CAIMGDSNQPQHF
-	TRBV7-5	TRBJ1-1	-	TGTGCCAGCAGCCCAGGACAGGGGCGAGCTTTCTTT	CASSPGQGRAFF
-	TRBV7-2	TRBJ1-5	-	TGTGCCAGCAGCGGGGACACCCTGACGAATCAGCCCCAGCATTTT	CASSGDTLTNQPQHF
-	TRBV19	TRBJ2-1	-	TGTGCCACGGCGGAGAATGAGCAGTTCTTC	CATAENEQFF
-	TRBV1	TRBJ1-2	-	TGCACCAGCAGCGCGCATTGGGATTTCTATGGCTACACCTTC	CTSSAHWDFYGYTF
-	TRBV7-9	TRBJ1-5	-	TGTGCCAGCAGCCATTCGACCGGAGGTAGCAATCAGCCCCAGCATTTT	CASSHSTGGSNQPQHF
-	TRBV28	TRBJ2-1	-	TGTGCCAGCAGTGAGAGTGAGCAGTTCTTC	CASSESEQFF
TRBD2	TRBV7-2	TRBJ2-5	-	TGTGCCAGCAGCTTAGCGCACTACGGGGGGGACCAAGAGACCCAGTACTTC	CASSLAHYGGDQETQYF